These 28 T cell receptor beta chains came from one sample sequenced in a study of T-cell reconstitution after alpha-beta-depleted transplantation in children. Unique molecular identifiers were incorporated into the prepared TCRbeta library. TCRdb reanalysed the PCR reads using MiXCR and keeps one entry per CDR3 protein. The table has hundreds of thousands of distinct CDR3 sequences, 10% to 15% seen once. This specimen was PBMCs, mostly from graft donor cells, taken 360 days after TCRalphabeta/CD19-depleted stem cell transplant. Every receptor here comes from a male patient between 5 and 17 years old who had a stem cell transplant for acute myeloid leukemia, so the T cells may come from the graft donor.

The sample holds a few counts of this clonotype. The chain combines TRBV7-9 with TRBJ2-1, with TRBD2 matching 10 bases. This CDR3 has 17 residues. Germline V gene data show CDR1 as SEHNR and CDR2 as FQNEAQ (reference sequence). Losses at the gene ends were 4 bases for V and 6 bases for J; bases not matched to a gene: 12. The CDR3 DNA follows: TGTGCCAGCAGCTCTCTAGCGGGAGATGGGGTCTTCAATGAGCAGTTCTTC. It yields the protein CASSSLAGDGVFNEQFF.

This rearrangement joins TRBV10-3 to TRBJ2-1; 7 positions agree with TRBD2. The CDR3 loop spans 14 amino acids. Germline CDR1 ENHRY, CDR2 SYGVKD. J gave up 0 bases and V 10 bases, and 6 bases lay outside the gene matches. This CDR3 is CASTSVSSYNEQFF. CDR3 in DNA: TGTGCCAGCACTAGCGTGAGCTCCTACAATGAGCAGTTCTTC.

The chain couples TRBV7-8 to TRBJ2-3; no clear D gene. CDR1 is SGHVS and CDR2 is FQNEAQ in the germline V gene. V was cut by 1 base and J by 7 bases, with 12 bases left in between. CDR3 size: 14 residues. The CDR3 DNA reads TGTGCCAGCAGCTTAGAGTTTTCTACGCATACGCAGTATTTT. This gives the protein CASSLEFSTHTQYF. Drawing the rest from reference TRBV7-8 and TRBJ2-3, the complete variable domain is GAGVSQSPRYKVAKRGQDVALRCDPISGHVSLFWYQQALGQGPEFLTYFQNEAQLDKSGLPSDRFFAERPEGSVSTLKIQRTQQEDSAVYLCASSLEFSTHTQYFGPGTRLTVL.

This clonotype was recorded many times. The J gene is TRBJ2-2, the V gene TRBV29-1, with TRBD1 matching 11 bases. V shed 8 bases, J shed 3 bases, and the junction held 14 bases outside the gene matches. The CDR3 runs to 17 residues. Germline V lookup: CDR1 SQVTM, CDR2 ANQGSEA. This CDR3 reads CSFPGQGVIKDTGELFF. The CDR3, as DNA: TGCAGCTTTCCGGGACAGGGGGTAATCAAGGACACCGGGGAGCTGTTTTTT.

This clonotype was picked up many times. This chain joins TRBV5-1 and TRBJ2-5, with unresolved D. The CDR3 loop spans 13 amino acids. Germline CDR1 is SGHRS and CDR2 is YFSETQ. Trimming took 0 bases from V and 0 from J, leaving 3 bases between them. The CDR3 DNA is TGCGCCAGCAGCTTGGACAACCAAGAGACCCAGTACTTC. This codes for CASSLDNQETQYF.

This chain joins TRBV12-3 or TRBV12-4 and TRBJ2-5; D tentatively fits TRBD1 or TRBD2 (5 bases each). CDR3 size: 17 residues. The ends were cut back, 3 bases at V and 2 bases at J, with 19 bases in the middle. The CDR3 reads CASSLFFWDREQETQYF. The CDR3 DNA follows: TGTGCCAGCAGTTTGTTTTTCTGGGACCGTGAACAAGAGACCCAGTACTTC.

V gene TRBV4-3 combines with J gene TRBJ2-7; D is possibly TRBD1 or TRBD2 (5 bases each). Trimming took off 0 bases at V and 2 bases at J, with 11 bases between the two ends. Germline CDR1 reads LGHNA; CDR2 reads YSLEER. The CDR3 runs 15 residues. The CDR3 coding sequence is TGCGCCAGCAGCCAAGATGCCGGGGCCACCTACGAGCAGTACTTC. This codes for CASSQDAGATYEQYF.

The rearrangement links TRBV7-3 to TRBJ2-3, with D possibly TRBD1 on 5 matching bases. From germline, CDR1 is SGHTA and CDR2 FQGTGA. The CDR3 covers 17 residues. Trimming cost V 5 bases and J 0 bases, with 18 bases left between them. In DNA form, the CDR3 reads TGTGCCAGCAGCCCCCCCGACTGGGGCCCTAGCACAGATACGCAGTATTTT. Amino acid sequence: CASSPPDWGPSTDTQYF. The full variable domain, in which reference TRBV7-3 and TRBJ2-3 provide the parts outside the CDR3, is GAGVSQTPSNKVTEKGKYVELRCDPISGHTALYWYRQSLGQGPEFLIYFQGTGAADDSGLPNDRFFAVRPEGSVSTLKIQRTERGDSAVYLCASSPPDWGPSTDTQYFGPGTRLTVL.

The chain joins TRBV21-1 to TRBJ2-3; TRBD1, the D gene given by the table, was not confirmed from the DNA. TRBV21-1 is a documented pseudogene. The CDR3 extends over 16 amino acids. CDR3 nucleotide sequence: TGTGCCAGCAGCAAACCGGCAGGGCAAATGGGAGATACGCAGTATTTT. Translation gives CASSKPAGQMGDTQYF.

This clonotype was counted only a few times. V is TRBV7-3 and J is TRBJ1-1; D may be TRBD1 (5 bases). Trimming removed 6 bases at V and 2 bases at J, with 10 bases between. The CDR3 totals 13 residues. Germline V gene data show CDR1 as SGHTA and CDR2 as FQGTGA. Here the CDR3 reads CASRFDSNTEAFF. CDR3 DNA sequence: TGTGCCAGCAGATTTGACAGCAACACTGAAGCTTTCTTT.

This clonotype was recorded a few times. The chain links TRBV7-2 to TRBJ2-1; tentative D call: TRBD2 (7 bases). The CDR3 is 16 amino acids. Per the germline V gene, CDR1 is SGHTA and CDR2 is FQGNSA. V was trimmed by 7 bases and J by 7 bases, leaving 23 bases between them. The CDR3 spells CASNEWRERGGNEQFF. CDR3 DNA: TGTGCCAGCAACGAGTGGCGGGAGAGGGGGGGTAATGAGCAGTTCTTC.

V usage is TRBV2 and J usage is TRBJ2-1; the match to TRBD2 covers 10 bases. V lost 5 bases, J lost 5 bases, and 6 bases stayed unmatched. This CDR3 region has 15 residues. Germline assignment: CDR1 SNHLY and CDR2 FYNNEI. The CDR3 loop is CASSPLAGVNNEQFF. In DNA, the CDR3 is TGTGCCAGCAGTCCGCTAGCGGGAGTAAACAATGAGCAGTTCTTC.

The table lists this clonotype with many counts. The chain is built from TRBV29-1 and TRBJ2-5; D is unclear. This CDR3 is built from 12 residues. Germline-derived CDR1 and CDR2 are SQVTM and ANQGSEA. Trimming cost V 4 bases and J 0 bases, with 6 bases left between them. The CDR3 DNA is TGCAGCGTTGGACTGGACCAAGAGACCCAGTACTTC. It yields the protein CSVGLDQETQYF. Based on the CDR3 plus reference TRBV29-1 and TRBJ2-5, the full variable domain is SAVISQKPSRDICQRGTSLTIQCQVDSQVTMMFWYRQQPGQSLTLIATANQGSEATYESGFVIDKFPISRPNLTFSTLTVSNMSPEDSSIYLCSVGLDQETQYFGPGTRLLVL.

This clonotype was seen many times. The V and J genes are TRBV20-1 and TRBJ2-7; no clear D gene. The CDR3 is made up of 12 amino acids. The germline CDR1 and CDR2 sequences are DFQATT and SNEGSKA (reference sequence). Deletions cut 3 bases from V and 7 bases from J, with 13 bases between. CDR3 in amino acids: CSARQAMIEQYF. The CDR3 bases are TGCAGTGCTAGGCAGGCGATGATAGAGCAGTACTTC.

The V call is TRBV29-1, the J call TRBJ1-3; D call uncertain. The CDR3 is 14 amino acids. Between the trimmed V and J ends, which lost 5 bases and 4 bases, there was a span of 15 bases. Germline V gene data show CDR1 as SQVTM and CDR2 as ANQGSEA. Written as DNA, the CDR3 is TGCAGCGTTCGAGTGCGGCCGAGGGGAAACACCATATATTTT. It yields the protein CSVRVRPRGNTIYF.

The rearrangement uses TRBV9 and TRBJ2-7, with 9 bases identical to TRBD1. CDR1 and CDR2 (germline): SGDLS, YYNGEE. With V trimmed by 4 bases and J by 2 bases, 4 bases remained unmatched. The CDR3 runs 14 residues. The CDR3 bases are TGTGCCAGCAGCCGGGACAGGGTAGCCTACGAGCAGTACTTC. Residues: CASSRDRVAYEQYF.

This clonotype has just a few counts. The CDR3 nucleotides read TGCGCCAGCATTCCTAGATGGTCAGGGCCCGGTAGAGGGGAGACCCAGTACTTC. This codes for CASIPRWSGPGRGETQYF. The chain employs TRBV5-1 and TRBJ2-5; D tentatively reads TRBD1 or TRBD2 (5 bases each). Trimming removed 6 bases from V and 5 bases from J, with 29 bases in between. This CDR3 spans 18 amino acids. CDR1 SGHRS and CDR2 YFSETQ come from the germline V gene.

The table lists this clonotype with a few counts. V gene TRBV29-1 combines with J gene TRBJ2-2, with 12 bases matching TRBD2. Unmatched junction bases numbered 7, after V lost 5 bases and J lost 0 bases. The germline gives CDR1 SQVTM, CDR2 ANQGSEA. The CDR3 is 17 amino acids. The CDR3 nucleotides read TGCAGCGTTCGGGCTAGCGGGAGGGCTACGAACACCGGGGAGCTGTTTTTT. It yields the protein CSVRASGRATNTGELFF.

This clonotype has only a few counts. The CDR3 region is CASSWESSSGEQFF. The CDR3 bases are TGCGCCAGCAGCTGGGAGTCGTCGTCGGGAGAGCAGTTCTTC. The genes are TRBV5-1 and TRBJ2-1; D might be TRBD2 (5 bases). V lost 3 bases to trimming and J lost 10 bases, with 17 bases between them. This CDR3 has 14 residues. Germline V lookup: CDR1 SGHRS, CDR2 YFSETQ. The whole variable domain, remainder taken from reference TRBV5-1 and TRBJ2-1, is KAGVTQTPRYLIKTRGQQVTLSCSPISGHRSVSWYQQTPGQGLQFLFEYFSETQRNKGNFPGRFSGRQFSNSRSEMNVSTLELGDSALYLCASSWESSSGEQFFGPGTRLTVL.

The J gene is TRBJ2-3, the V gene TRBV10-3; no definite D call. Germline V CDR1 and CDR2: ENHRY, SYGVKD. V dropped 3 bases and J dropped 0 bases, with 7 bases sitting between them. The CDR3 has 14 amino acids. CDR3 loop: CAISDVTSTDTQYF. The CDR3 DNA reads TGTGCCATCAGTGATGTGACTAGCACAGATACGCAGTATTTT.

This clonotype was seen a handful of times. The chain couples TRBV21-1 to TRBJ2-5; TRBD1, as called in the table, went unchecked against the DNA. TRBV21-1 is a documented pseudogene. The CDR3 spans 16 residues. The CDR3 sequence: CASSKAPGQAQETQYF. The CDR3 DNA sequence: TGTGCCAGCAGCAAAGCCCCGGGACAGGCGCAAGAGACCCAGTACTTC.

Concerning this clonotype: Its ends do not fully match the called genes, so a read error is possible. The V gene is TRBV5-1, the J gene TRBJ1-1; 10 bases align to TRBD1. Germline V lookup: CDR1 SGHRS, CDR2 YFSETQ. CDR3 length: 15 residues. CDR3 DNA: TGCGCCAGCAGCCATGGGACAGGGGTGAACACTGAACCTTTCTTT. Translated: CASSHGTGVNTEPFF. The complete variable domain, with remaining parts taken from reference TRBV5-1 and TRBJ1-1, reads KAGVTQTPRYLIKTRGQQVTLSCSPISGHRSVSWYQQTPGQGLQFLFEYFSETQRNKGNFPGRFSGRQFSNSRSEMNVSTLELGDSALYLCASSHGTGVNTEPFFGQGTRLTVV.

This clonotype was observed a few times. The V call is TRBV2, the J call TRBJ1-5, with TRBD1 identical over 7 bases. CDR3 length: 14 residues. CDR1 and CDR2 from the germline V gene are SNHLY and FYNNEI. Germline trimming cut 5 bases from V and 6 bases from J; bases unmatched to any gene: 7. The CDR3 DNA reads TGTGCCAGCAGTACAGGGGCCGTAGGTCAGCCCCAGCATTTT. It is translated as CASSTGAVGQPQHF.

For the CDR3, the DNA is TGTGCCTGGAGTAGGGGCAGGGGGAACACTGAAGCTTTCTTT. Translation: CAWSRGRGNTEAFF. The chain links TRBV30 to TRBJ1-1; D possibly corresponds to TRBD1 (6 bases). V lost 2 bases and J 1 base, leaving 11 bases between the germline ends. CDR3 size: 14 residues. CDR1 and CDR2 from the germline V gene are GTSNPN and SVGIG (reference sequence).

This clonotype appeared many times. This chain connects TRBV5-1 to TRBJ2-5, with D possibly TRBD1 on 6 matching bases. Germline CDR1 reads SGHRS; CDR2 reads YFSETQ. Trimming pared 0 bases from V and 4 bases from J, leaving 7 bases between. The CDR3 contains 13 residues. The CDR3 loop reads CASSLGQAETQYF. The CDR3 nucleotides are TGCGCCAGCAGCTTGGGACAGGCAGAGACCCAGTACTTC.

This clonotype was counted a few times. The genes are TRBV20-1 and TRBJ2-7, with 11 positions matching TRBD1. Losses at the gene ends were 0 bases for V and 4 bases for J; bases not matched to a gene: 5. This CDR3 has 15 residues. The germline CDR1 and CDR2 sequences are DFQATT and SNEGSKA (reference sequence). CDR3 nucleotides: TGCAGTGCTAGAGATCCCGGGACAGGGGGTTACGAGCAGTACTTC. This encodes CSARDPGTGGYEQYF.

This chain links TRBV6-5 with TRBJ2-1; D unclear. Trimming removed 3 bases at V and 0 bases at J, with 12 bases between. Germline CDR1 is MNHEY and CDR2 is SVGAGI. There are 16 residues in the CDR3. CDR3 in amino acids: CASSYWGSFSYNEQFF. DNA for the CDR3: TGTGCCAGCAGTTATTGGGGTTCTTTCTCCTACAATGAGCAGTTCTTC.

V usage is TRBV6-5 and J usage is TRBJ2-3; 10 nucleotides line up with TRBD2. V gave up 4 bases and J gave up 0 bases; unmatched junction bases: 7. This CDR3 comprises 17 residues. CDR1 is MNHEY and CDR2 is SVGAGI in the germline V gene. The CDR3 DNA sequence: TGTGCCAGCAGTTCGGGACTAGCGAGATCTAGCACAGATACGCAGTATTTT. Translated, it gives CASSSGLARSSTDTQYF.